This is a list of T cell receptor beta chains from one sample in a study of OX40 agonist ivuxolimab in advanced cancers. Sequenced by immunoSEQ multiplex PCR; TCRdb stores in-frame clones only, minus some. The sample lists fewer than 25,000 clones; about 88% were seen once. The input for sequencing was CD4+ or CD8+ T cells sorted from blood, taken in a trial of the OX40 agonist ivuxolimab. The receptors derive from an adult with an advanced solid tumor such as melanoma, head and neck, liver or kidney cancer. Each CDR3 is given with its conserved first and last residue. The D gene is left open where the match is weak. Size tells how often a clone was seen (once, few, many) or the class of an expanded clone, and some rows leave it out.

D: TRBD2; V: TRBV9; size: .; J: TRBJ2-1; length: 15; DNA: TGTGCCAGCACCAGAGAGGCGGGACTAGCAGGCGAGCAGTTCTTC; CDR3: CASTREAGLAGEQFF
D: .; V: TRBV19; size: .; J: TRBJ2-7; length: 17; DNA: TGTGCCAGTAGTATAGATCAGAGGCAGGGGATGGACTACGAGCAGTACTTC; CDR3: CASSIDQRQGMDYEQYF
D: TRBD1; V: TRBV6-5; size: .; J: TRBJ2-7; length: 15; DNA: TGTGCCAGCACTAACAGGGGTTCGGGCTCCTACGAGCAGTACTTC; CDR3: CASTNRGSGSYEQYF
D: .; V: TRBV7-9; size: once; J: TRBJ2-5; length: 17; DNA: TGTGCCAGCAGCCCACTTCCGACTCCTCCTGGAGAGGAGACCCAGTACTTC; CDR3: CASSPLPTPPGEETQYF
D: .; V: TRBV7-9; size: .; J: TRBJ2-2; length: 13; DNA: TGTGCCAGCGGGCGAGTTAACACCGGGGAGCTGTTTTTT; CDR3: CASGRVNTGELFF
D: .; V: TRBV5-1; size: .; J: TRBJ2-1; length: 16; DNA: TGCGCCAGCAGCTTTAGGAGTGGGTCTTGGCACAATGAGCAGTTCTTC; CDR3: CASSFRSGSWHNEQFF
D: .; V: TRBV5-4; size: .; J: TRBJ2-3; length: 15; DNA: TGTGCCAGCCGTCTCCAGGGGTTCTCTGGAGATACGCAGTATTTT; CDR3: CASRLQGFSGDTQYF
D: .; V: TRBV2; size: .; J: TRBJ2-4; length: 16; DNA: TGTGCCAGCAGTGATTTAGTCCTGACGTATGGAGACATTCAGTACTTC; CDR3: CASSDLVLTYGDIQYF
D: TRBD2; V: TRBV12-5; size: .; J: TRBJ2-1; length: 19; DNA: TGTGCTAGTGGTTTGTTGGGGCTAGCGGGAGAGGCGGGATACAATGAGCAGTTCTTC; CDR3: CASGLLGLAGEAGYNEQFF
D: .; V: TRBV10-1; size: .; J: TRBJ2-2; length: 14; DNA: TGCGCCAGCAGAGTGGGAAGGGCCACCGGGGAGCTGTTTTTT; CDR3: CASRVGRATGELFF
D: TRBD2; V: TRBV13; size: few; J: TRBJ2-7; length: 15; DNA: TGTGCCAGCAGCTCGAGCCAACTAGCGGCCTACGAGCAGTACTTC; CDR3: CASSSSQLAAYEQYF
D: TRBD2; V: TRBV4-1; size: .; J: TRBJ2-1; length: 16; DNA: TGCGCCAGCAGCCGATCGACCGGGACTAGCGGTTTTGAGCAGTTCTTC; CDR3: CASSRSTGTSGFEQFF
D: .; V: TRBV30; size: once; J: TRBJ1-3; length: 14; DNA: TGTGCCTGGAGCGCCCTAGGCTTCGGAAACACCATATATTTT; CDR3: CAWSALGFGNTIYF
D: .; V: TRBV7-9; size: .; J: TRBJ2-7; length: 16; DNA: TGTGCCAGCAGCTTAAACCGGGCCCTGGGGCGGGACGAGCAGTACTTC; CDR3: CASSLNRALGRDEQYF
D: .; V: TRBV15; size: .; J: TRBJ2-1; length: 20; DNA: TGTGCCACCAGCAGAGTTTCGCCGGTGGCTGGCGCGAGCTCCTACAATGAGCAGTTCTTC; CDR3: CATSRVSPVAGASSYNEQFF
D: .; V: TRBV5-4; size: .; J: TRBJ2-7; length: 14; DNA: TGTGCCAGCAGCTCCCACGACGAGGGATACGAGCAGTACTTC; CDR3: CASSSHDEGYEQYF
D: .; V: TRBV4-1; size: .; J: TRBJ1-1; length: 15; DNA: TGCGCCAGCAGCCCAAGGGGCGGCATGAACACTGAAGCTTTCTTT; CDR3: CASSPRGGMNTEAFF
D: .; V: TRBV7-9; size: .; J: TRBJ2-7; length: 12; DNA: TGTGCCAGCAGTCCAAAACCCTACGAGCAGTACTTC; CDR3: CASSPKPYEQYF
D: .; V: TRBV27; size: .; J: TRBJ2-1; length: 12; DNA: TGTGCCAGCAGTTTAGGAGGTAATGAGCAGTTCTTC; CDR3: CASSLGGNEQFF
D: .; V: TRBV4-1; size: .; J: TRBJ1-1; length: 15; DNA: TGCGCCAGCAGCCAAGAAGGGGGGGGCAGGACTGAAGCTTTCTTT; CDR3: CASSQEGGGRTEAFF
D: .; V: TRBV9; size: .; J: TRBJ2-7; length: 14; DNA: TGTGCCAGCAGCGGAGGACAGACAAGCTACGAGCAGTACTTC; CDR3: CASSGGQTSYEQYF
D: .; V: TRBV10-3; size: .; J: TRBJ1-1; length: 14; DNA: TGTGCCATCAGGGACCAAGACAGGCGCACTGAAGCTTTCTTT; CDR3: CAIRDQDRRTEAFF
D: .; V: TRBV19; size: .; J: TRBJ2-1; length: 16; DNA: TGTGCCAGTAGTAATCCCACAGGGATCCCCTACAATGAGCAGTTCTTC; CDR3: CASSNPTGIPYNEQFF
D: .; V: TRBV11-3; size: .; J: TRBJ2-2; length: 16; DNA: TGTGCCAGCAAAGAGAGGCGAGCAGAAAACACCGGGGAGCTGTTTTTT; CDR3: CASKERRAENTGELFF
D: .; V: TRBV4-1; size: .; J: TRBJ1-1; length: 15; DNA: TGCGCCAGCAGCCAAGAATACAGGGTGAACACTGAAGCTTTCTTT; CDR3: CASSQEYRVNTEAFF
D: .; V: TRBV2; size: .; J: TRBJ2-7; length: 15; DNA: TGTGCCAACCTGCCGCTTCGGGACATGTCCTACGAGCAGTACTTC; CDR3: CANLPLRDMSYEQYF
D: .; V: TRBV2; size: .; J: TRBJ2-1; length: 15; DNA: TGTGCCAGCAGTGAACAGCGGATCTCCTACAATGAGCAGTTCTTC; CDR3: CASSEQRISYNEQFF
D: .; V: TRBV19; size: .; J: TRBJ2-3; length: 15; DNA: TGTGCCAGTAGCTACCGGCCTTGGGGCACAGATACGCAGTATTTT; CDR3: CASSYRPWGTDTQYF
D: .; V: TRBV27; size: .; J: TRBJ2-1; length: 15; DNA: TGTGCCAGCAGTAGGGGGGTTATTAGCTACAATGAGCAGTTCTTC; CDR3: CASSRGVISYNEQFF
D: .; V: TRBV2; size: .; J: TRBJ2-3; length: 17; DNA: TGTGCCAGCAGTGGAAGGGTGCCTGAGGTCGGCACAGATACGCAGTATTTT; CDR3: CASSGRVPEVGTDTQYF
D: TRBD1; V: TRBV27; size: .; J: TRBJ2-7; length: 14; DNA: TGTGCCAGCAGTTGGACAGGTGCACCGTACGAGCAGTACTTC; CDR3: CASSWTGAPYEQYF
D: .; V: TRBV5-1; size: .; J: TRBJ2-7; length: 12; DNA: TGCGCCAGCAGCTTTTCCTCGGACGAGCAGTACTTC; CDR3: CASSFSSDEQYF
D: .; V: TRBV11-2; size: .; J: TRBJ2-7; length: 13; DNA: TGTGCCAGCAGCCACGGTGCAGGCTACGAGCAGTACTTC; CDR3: CASSHGAGYEQYF
D: TRBD2; V: TRBV18; size: .; J: TRBJ2-7; length: 15; DNA: TGTGCCAGCTCACCACCTAGCGGGGACCTCTACGAGCAGTACTTC; CDR3: CASSPPSGDLYEQYF
D: .; V: TRBV5-5; size: .; J: TRBJ1-2; length: 16; DNA: TGTGCCAGCAGCGCCCTTTTCTATGATGCTAACTATGGCTACACCTTC; CDR3: CASSALFYDANYGYTF
D: .; V: TRBV6-5; size: .; J: TRBJ2-7; length: 13; DNA: TGTGCCAGCAGTTATTACCCCTTGGGCGAGCAGTACTTC; CDR3: CASSYYPLGEQYF
D: .; V: TRBV7-9; size: .; J: TRBJ2-3; length: 13; DNA: TGTGCCAGCACCCCCTCCCCCCACGGTACGCAGTATTTT; CDR3: CASTPSPHGTQYF
D: .; V: TRBV27; size: .; J: TRBJ2-3; length: 17; DNA: TGTGCCAGCAGTCCCCCCGGTTTGGTGGGGTTGGGGGATACGCAGTATTTT; CDR3: CASSPPGLVGLGDTQYF
D: TRBD2; V: TRBV15; size: .; J: TRBJ2-1; length: 14; DNA: TGTGCCACTGGCCGGAGCGGGAGAGGCAATGAGCAGTTCTTC; CDR3: CATGRSGRGNEQFF
D: .; V: TRBV2; size: .; J: TRBJ1-2; length: 14; DNA: TGTGCCAGCAGCAAGGACCCAACCAACTATGGCTACACCTTC; CDR3: CASSKDPTNYGYTF
D: .; V: TRBV11-2; size: .; J: TRBJ1-4; length: 14; DNA: TGTGCCAGCAGCCCCCTGGGGGCAGGAGAAAAACTGTTTTTT; CDR3: CASSPLGAGEKLFF
D: TRBD1; V: TRBV19; size: .; J: TRBJ1-1; length: 22; DNA: TGTGCCACAACCTATCGAGGGGGCCGAGGGGCAGGGGCCGAACGTTTGATGGTTGAAGCTTTCTTT; CDR3: CATTYRGGRGAGAERLMVEAFF
D: .; V: TRBV6-5; size: .; J: TRBJ2-3; length: 14; DNA: TGTGCCAGCAGTCAGGGACCGGGCACAGATACGCAGTATTTT; CDR3: CASSQGPGTDTQYF
D: TRBD2; V: TRBV7-9; size: .; J: TRBJ2-7; length: 15; DNA: TGTGCCAGCAGCTCAATAGCGGGAGGGCCGGACGAGCAGTACTTC; CDR3: CASSSIAGGPDEQYF
D: .; V: TRBV5-4; size: .; J: TRBJ2-7; length: 14; DNA: TGTGCCAGCAGCTTGCAACAGGACAACTACGAGCAGTACTTC; CDR3: CASSLQQDNYEQYF
D: TRBD2; V: TRBV27; size: once; J: TRBJ2-1; length: 15; DNA: TGTGCCAGCAATCAGGGACTAGCGGTTTATAATGAGCAGTTCTTC; CDR3: CASNQGLAVYNEQFF
D: TRBD2; V: TRBV15; size: .; J: TRBJ2-3; length: 16; DNA: TGTGCCACCAGCGACCAGGGACTAGCGGTCCGAGATACGCAGTATTTT; CDR3: CATSDQGLAVRDTQYF
D: TRBD2; V: TRBV27; size: once; J: TRBJ2-7; length: 13; DNA: TGTGCCAGCAGACTAGCGGGAACCTACGAGCAGTACTTC; CDR3: CASRLAGTYEQYF
D: TRBD2; V: TRBV7-6; size: .; J: TRBJ2-2; length: 16; DNA: TGTGCCAGCACCTTCGGGACTACTGCGAACACCGGGGAGCTGTTTTTT; CDR3: CASTFGTTANTGELFF
D: .; V: TRBV29-1; size: once; J: TRBJ2-5; length: 12; DNA: TGCAGCTTCAAGGGAGTGGAAGAGACCCAGTACTTC; CDR3: CSFKGVEETQYF
D: TRBD1; V: TRBV5-6; size: .; J: TRBJ2-7; length: 13; DNA: TGTGCCAGCAGCCATCCAGGGGGTTACGAGCAGTACTTC; CDR3: CASSHPGGYEQYF
D: .; V: TRBV11-3; size: .; J: TRBJ2-1; length: 11; DNA: TGTGCCAGCAGCTTTGGAAATGAGCAGTTCTTC; CDR3: CASSFGNEQFF
D: TRBD2; V: TRBV5-4; size: .; J: TRBJ2-7; length: 15; DNA: TGCGCCAGCAGCTCCTGGCTAGCGGGAGAGTACGAGCAGTACTTC; CDR3: CASSSWLAGEYEQYF
D: TRBD1; V: TRBV5-5; size: .; J: TRBJ1-2; length: 14; DNA: TGTGCCAGCAGCTTGGAGACAGGGAACTATGGCTACACCTTC; CDR3: CASSLETGNYGYTF
D: TRBD2; V: TRBV4-1; size: .; J: TRBJ2-6; length: 18; DNA: TGCGCCAGCAGCTTGATAGCGGGAAGAAGCTCTGGGGCCAACGTCCTGACTTTC; CDR3: CASSLIAGRSSGANVLTF